The clone carrying this TCR beta chain was found many times. Its antigen is as yet unknown. This record comes from a study of molecular identifiers for immune sequencing clone quantification. General study points: Over 98% of effector molecules, yet under 1% of naive-cell molecules, were held by clones above 20 RNA copies.

Deletions cut 0 bases from V and 0 bases from J, with 6 bases between. From germline, CDR1 is ENHRY and CDR2 SYGVKD. The CDR3 has 16 amino acids. TCRdb reanalysed the PCR reads using MiXCR and keeps one entry per CDR3 protein. The sample contains about 640,000 distinct CDR3 sequences, about 20% of which appear only once. The sample comprised naive CD8+ T cells from blood, with Jurkat cell RNA spiked in. Subset described: FACS-sorted CD8+CD4-CCR7+CD45RA+ naive T cells. The clonotype originates from a human donor in good health. Some libraries in this study had Jurkat cell RNA spiked in. This chain connects TRBV10-3 to TRBJ1-6, with D hard to call. Here the CDR3 DNA reads TGTGCCATCAGTGAGTCTGTCAACTCCTATAATTCACCCCTCCACTTT. Amino acids: CAISESVNSYNSPLHF.